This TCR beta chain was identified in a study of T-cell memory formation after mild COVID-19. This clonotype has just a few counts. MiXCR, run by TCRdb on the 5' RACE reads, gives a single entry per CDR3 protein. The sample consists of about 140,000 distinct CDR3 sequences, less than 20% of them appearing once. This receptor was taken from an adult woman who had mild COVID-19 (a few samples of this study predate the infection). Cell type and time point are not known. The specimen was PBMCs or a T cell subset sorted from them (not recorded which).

This chain's CDR3 is CASSLFSSTDTQYF. In DNA, the CDR3 is TGTGCCAGCAGCTTATTCAGTTCCACAGATACGCAGTATTTT. The chain is built from TRBV7-3 and TRBJ2-3; D not certain. V gave up 2 bases and J gave up 2 bases, with 8 bases separating them. The CDR3 contains 14 residues. Germline CDR1 and CDR2: SGHTA and FQGTGA.